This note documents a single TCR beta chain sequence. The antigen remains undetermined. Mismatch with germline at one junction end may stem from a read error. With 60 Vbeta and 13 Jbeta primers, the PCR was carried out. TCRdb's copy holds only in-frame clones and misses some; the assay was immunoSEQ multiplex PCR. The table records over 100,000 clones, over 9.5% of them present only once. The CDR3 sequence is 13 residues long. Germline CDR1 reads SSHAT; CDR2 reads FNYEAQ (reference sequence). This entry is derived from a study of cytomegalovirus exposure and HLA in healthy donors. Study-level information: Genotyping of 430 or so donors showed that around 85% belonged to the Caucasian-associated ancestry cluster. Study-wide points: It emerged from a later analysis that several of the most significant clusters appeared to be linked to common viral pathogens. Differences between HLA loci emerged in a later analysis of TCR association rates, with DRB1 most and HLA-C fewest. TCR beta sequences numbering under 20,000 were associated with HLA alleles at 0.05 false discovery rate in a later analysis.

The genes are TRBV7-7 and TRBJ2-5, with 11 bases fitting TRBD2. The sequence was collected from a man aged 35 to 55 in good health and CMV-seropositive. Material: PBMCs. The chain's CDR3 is CASSGTSGETQYF. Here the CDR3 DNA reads TGTGCTAGCAGCGGGACTAGCGGAGAGACCCAGTACTTC.